These 13 T cell receptor beta chains were sequenced from one sample in a study of shared clonotypes between healthy human individuals. The assay was immunoSEQ multiplex PCR, and TCRdb's table has in-frame clones only and misses some. The sample lists 400,000 to 550,000 clones, 79% occurring once. Sequencing was done on a sample of PBMCs. These receptors were taken from a woman aged 35 to 49 in good health. Some clones in this sample may be carry-over from other donors' samples.

The chain joins TRBV19 to TRBJ2-3; 10 bases are a match to TRBD2. Germline V gene lookup returns CDR1 LNHDA and CDR2 SQIVND (reference sequence). The length of the CDR3 is 16 residues. V gave up 5 bases and J gave up 9 bases; unmatched junction bases: 14. CDR3 DNA sequence: TGTGCCAGTAGTCGTTCGAGCGGGAGGGGGAAGGACACGCAGTATTTT. This encodes CASSRSSGRGKDTQYF.

The V gene is TRBV14, the J gene TRBJ1-1; a possible D gene is TRBD1 (6 bases). CDR1 SGHDN and CDR2 FVKESK come from the germline V gene. The CDR3 is 15 residues long. Trimming cost V 4 bases and J 0 bases, with 12 bases left between them. CDR3 in DNA: TGTGCCAGCAGCCTAGAGGGACAAATGAACACTGAAGCTTTCTTT. It yields the protein CASSLEGQMNTEAFF. Drawing the rest from reference TRBV14 and TRBJ1-1, the complete variable domain is EAGVTQFPSHSVIEKGQTVTLRCDPISGHDNLYWYRRVMGKEIKFLLHFVKESKQDESGMPNNRFLAERTGGTYSTLKVQPAELEDSGVYFCASSLEGQMNTEAFFGQGTRLTVV.

Here the CDR3 reads CASSWREGGNEQFF. CDR3 bases: TGTGCCAGCAGTTGGCGGGAGGGCGGGAATGAGCAGTTCTTC. The chain carries TRBV6-6 and TRBJ2-1, with 9 bases that match TRBD2. CDR1 is MNHNY and CDR2 is SVGAGI in the germline V gene (reference sequence). The CDR3 sequence is 14 residues long. V dropped 4 bases and J dropped 7; count of bases not matched to a gene: 5.

The genes are TRBV15 and TRBJ2-1, with 10 nucleotides matching TRBD2. With V trimmed by 1 base and J by 10 bases, 10 bases remained unmatched. Germline CDR1 is LNHNV and CDR2 is YYDKDF (reference sequence). This CDR3 has 16 residues. In DNA, the CDR3 is TGTGCCACCAGCAGAGGAGGGCTAGCGGGAGTTGGCGAGCAGTTCTTC. The encoded protein is CATSRGGLAGVGEQFF.

This clone was counted once. V gene TRBV7-2 combines with J gene TRBJ2-7, with 10 bases that match TRBD1. The CDR3 extends over 15 amino acids. Germline-derived CDR1 and CDR2 are SGHTA and FQGNSA. Trimming took 5 bases from V and 5 from J; bases not matched to a gene: 9. In DNA, the CDR3 is TGTGCCAGCAGCCCCCCGGGACAGGGGTGGCACGAGCAGTACTTC. Translation: CASSPPGQGWHEQYF.

The V call is TRBV15, the J call TRBJ2-5, with a tentative D call TRBD2 (6 bases). The CDR3 covers 15 residues. Germline V gene sequence: CDR1 LNHNV, CDR2 YYDKDF (reference sequence). V was shortened by 1 base and J by 2 bases, with 11 bases between the two germline ends. The DNA for the CDR3 is TGTGCCACCAGCAGAGGCGGGACGATACAAGAGACCCAGTACTTC. Translating gives CATSRGGTIQETQYF.

V and J are TRBV30 and TRBJ2-7; TRBD1 agrees at 7 bases. CDR1 is GTSNPN, CDR2 SVGIG, per germline (reference sequence). The CDR3 totals 15 residues. With V trimmed by 0 bases and J by 6 bases, 11 bases remained unmatched. The DNA of the CDR3 is TGTGCCTGGAGTGTATCCGGGACAGTCGTTGGCGAGCAGTACTTC. Residues: CAWSVSGTVVGEQYF.

V gene TRBV11-3 combines with J gene TRBJ2-2, with 7 bases aligning to TRBD2. The CDR3 loop spans 13 amino acids. J lost 5 bases, V lost 5 bases, and 2 bases had no gene match. Germline V gives CDR1 SGHNT, CDR2 YENEEA. The CDR3 bases are TGTGCCAGCAGCGGTAGCGGGACCGGGGAGCTGTTTTTT. Protein: CASSGSGTGELFF.

The chain carries TRBV19 and TRBJ2-3, with 8 bases fitting TRBD2. J was trimmed by 0 bases and V by 7 bases; bases with no gene match: 0. The CDR3 consists of 13 residues. Germline CDR1 is LNHDA and CDR2 is SQIVND (reference sequence). The CDR3 is CASTSGSTDTQYF. The DNA of the CDR3 is TGTGCCAGTACTAGCGGGAGCACAGATACGCAGTATTTT. The variable domain in full, with the rest retrieved from reference TRBV19 and TRBJ2-3, is DGGITQSPKYLFRKEGQNVTLSCEQNLNHDAMYWYRQDPGQGLRLIYYSQIVNDFQKGDIAEGYSVSREKKESFPLTVTSAQKNPTAFYLCASTSGSTDTQYFGPGTRLTVL.

The genes are TRBV7-2 and TRBJ2-3, with D unresolved. Looked up from germline, CDR1 is SGHTA and CDR2 is FQGNSA. Trimming removed 8 bases at V and 0 bases at J, with 9 bases between. The CDR3 is made up of 13 amino acids. The CDR3 here is CASAETSTDTQYF. The DNA for the CDR3 is TGTGCCAGCGCTGAAACTAGCACAGATACGCAGTATTTT.

The J gene is TRBJ2-5, the V gene TRBV11-2; D is undetermined. The V end was cut by 6 bases, the J end by 5 bases, with 10 bases between. The germline CDR1 and CDR2 sequences are SGHAT and FQNNGV. This CDR3 contains 12 residues. The CDR3 sequence is CASRTAGETQYF. The CDR3 coding sequence is TGTGCCAGCAGAACGGCCGGGGAGACCCAGTACTTC.

V gene TRBV9 combines with J gene TRBJ1-2; 8 bases map to TRBD1. V gave up 0 bases and J gave up 2 bases; unmatched junction bases: 9. The CDR3 runs 17 residues. Germline values: CDR1 SGDLS, CDR2 YYNGEE. The CDR3 region has the DNA TGTGCCAGCAGCGTAGGTGGAGGGAACAGGGGGAACTATGGCTACACCTTC. Translation gives CASSVGGGNRGNYGYTF.

About this clone itself: A far larger clone differs by one base, so this is likely a read error. The V call is TRBV6-9, the J call TRBJ2-1, with 11 bases fitting TRBD2. V gave up 5 bases and J gave up 6 bases; unmatched junction bases: 6. Per germline, CDR1 MNHGY and CDR2 SVAAGI. The CDR3 has 15 amino acids. For the CDR3, the DNA is TGTGCCAGCAGTGAGGGACTAGCGGATGTCAATGAGCAGTTCTTC. Its protein product is CASSEGLADVNEQFF.